The following is a TCR beta chain sequence with its context. Its cognate antigen is unknown. This specimen comes from a study of OX40 agonist ivuxolimab in advanced cancers. The overall study: The dose-escalation group included hepatocellular carcinoma, melanoma, renal cell carcinoma and head and neck cancer.

With 1 base clipped from V and 5 bases from J, the junction kept 8 bases outside the gene matches. The CDR3 totals 15 residues. Germline V lookup: CDR1 SGHAT, CDR2 FQNNGV. Sequencing was performed with immunoSEQ multiplex PCR; in TCRdb, only in-frame clones are kept and a portion is missing. The sample lists about 45,000 clones, approximately 83% occurring once. Study-level points and caveats: Normalized expansion of T-cell clones was also low for some nonresponders. Both CD4+ and CD8+ T cell populations in blood had undergone clonal expansion by week 6 at 0.1 to 3.0 mg/kg. The authors did not determine the antigen specificity of the expanded peripheral T cells.

The input for sequencing was CD4+ or CD8+ T cells sorted from blood, taken in a trial of the OX40 agonist ivuxolimab. The TCR was taken from an adult with an advanced solid tumor such as melanoma, head and neck, liver or kidney cancer. The gene calls are TRBV11-2 and TRBJ2-7, with 7 bases fitting TRBD1. CDR3 DNA sequence: TGTGCCAGCAGCTTAGTCGGCAGGGGGAACGACGAGCAGTACTTC. This translates into CASSLVGRGNDEQYF.